This T cell receptor (beta chain) was identified during a study of T cells after yellow fever vaccination. General study results and limits: Most primary-vaccination clones reappeared after the booster (less than 98% CD4, roughly 88% CD8). The secondary response showed a weaker magnitude and a faster peak, day 5 versus 15. High-abundance clonotypes from the bulk population could contaminate FACS-sorted repertoires.

Germline CDR1 SGHRS, CDR2 YFSETQ. Trimming took 1 base from V and 1 from J; bases not matched to a gene: 4. The CDR3 is 15 amino acids. This clonotype was picked up many times. Its matching antigen is unknown. Generation of TCR cDNA used 5'RACE template switching (which added a universal primer site and UMIs). MiXCR, applied by TCRdb to the 5' RACE reads, yields one record per CDR3 protein. The sample contains roughly 520,000 distinct CDR3 sequences, 20% to 25% of which appear only once. This sequence originates from a man aged 18 to 29 who received the YFV17D yellow fever vaccine. The source was PBMCs, collected about 20 days after the first yellow fever vaccination. This sequence joins TRBV5-1 and TRBJ1-1; 7 bases are shared with TRBD1. The CDR3, as DNA: TGCGCCAGCAGCTTGTTTGGACAGGAGAACACTGAAGCTTTCTTT. Amino acid sequence: CASSLFGQENTEAFF.